One TCR beta chain is described in this entry. The method was immunoSEQ multiplex PCR; TCRdb's version includes in-frame clones alone and lacks a portion of them. The data show tens of thousands of clones, 75% to 90% seen once. The ends were cut back, 5 bases at V and 7 bases at J, with 14 bases in the middle. The CDR3 loop spans 13 amino acids. Germline-derived CDR1 and CDR2 are SGHVS and FQNEAQ. The sample's time point: pretreatment peripheral blood. This entry belongs to a study of PD-L1 blockade in urothelial cancer. The sequencing here drew on PBMCs, taken around atezolizumab (anti-PD-L1) treatment. This chain connects TRBV7-8 to TRBJ1-1; maybe TRBD1 (6 bases). This clonotype originated in a man between 65 and 85 years old with urothelial cancer. CDR3: CASSEGQLVEAFF. CDR3 DNA: TGTGCCAGCAGCGAAGGACAGCTGGTTGAAGCTTTCTTT.